One sample yielded the 24 T cell receptor beta chains listed below, sequenced in a study of cytotoxic CD8 clonotypes in ibrutinib-treated CLL (dated by TCRdb to the early 2020s). Library generation was performed with the immunoSEQ multiplex PCR assay. Imported from immuneACCESS, the table was reduced by TCRdb to in-frame sequences with V and J called. These copies leave out some clones; in studies compared against another copy, an unresolved V gene accounts for under half, and the cause of the remainder is not known. Present in this sample are 15,000 to 20,000 clones, roughly 60% of which were seen just once. Roughly 25% of the sample lies in the top ten. Read against the paper, the sample's time point label means: approximately eleven months on ibrutinib. This specimen was PBMCs, taken after 12 months of ibrutinib treatment. The receptor set was obtained from a human donor with chronic lymphocytic leukemia.

This chain connects TRBV11-2 to TRBJ1-2; D ambiguous. Per the germline V gene, CDR1 is SGHAT and CDR2 is FQNNGV. V was trimmed by 5 bases and J by 6 bases, leaving 10 bases between them. The CDR3 runs 12 residues. CDR3 loop: CASSKERNGYTF. The CDR3 DNA reads as TGTGCCAGCAGCAAGGAAAGAAATGGCTACACCTTC.

The chain uses TRBV5-1 and TRBJ1-4; 9 bases align to TRBD1. From germline, CDR1 is SGHRS and CDR2 YFSETQ. J was trimmed by 5 bases and V by 4 bases; bases with no gene match: 3. This CDR3 is 14 amino acids long. The CDR3: CASSVGTGNEKLFF. The CDR3, as DNA: TGCGCCAGCAGCGTAGGGACAGGGAATGAAAAACTGTTTTTT.

The V and J genes are TRBV5-1 and TRBJ2-5; no clear D. CDR3 size: 15 residues. Trimming took 4 bases from V and 5 from J, leaving 18 bases between them. Germline values: CDR1 SGHRS, CDR2 YFSETQ. The CDR3 DNA is TGCGCCAGCAGCCCCACTGCTGGGGAAGGGGAGACCCAGTACTTC. This codes for CASSPTAGEGETQYF.

This clone occurred a few times. V usage is TRBV28 and J usage is TRBJ1-1, with D perhaps TRBD1 (6 bases). V was clipped by 5 bases and J by 8 bases, with 24 bases between them. Germline CDR1 MDHEN, CDR2 SYDVKM. The CDR3 is made up of 16 amino acids. CDR3 nucleotides: TGTGCCAGCAGTCTCCCTTTTCGACAGGCTTTCACAGAAGCTTTCTTT. Its translation is CASSLPFRQAFTEAFF.

The V and J genes are TRBV7-8 and TRBJ2-7; D is possibly TRBD1 (7 bases). Per germline, CDR1 SGHVS and CDR2 FQNEAQ. This CDR3 spans 14 amino acids. Between the trimmed V and J ends, which lost 5 bases and 6 bases, there was a span of 17 bases. CDR3 coding DNA: TGTGCCAGCAGCCGACAGGGTGGGACTCGCGAGCAGTACTTC. Translating it yields CASSRQGGTREQYF.

The V call is TRBV11-2, the J call TRBJ2-2; D call uncertain. CDR1 is SGHAT, CDR2 FQNNGV, per germline. There are 15 residues in the CDR3. The germline V and J ends were trimmed by 1 base and 6 bases, with 12 bases remaining between them. CDR3 coding DNA: TGTGCCAGCAGCTTAGCTCTAGTAGGCGCCGGGGAGCTGTTTTTT. Amino acid sequence: CASSLALVGAGELFF.

The table lists this clone with a few counts. The chain joins TRBV11-2 to TRBJ2-1; D unresolved. The length of the CDR3 is 11 residues. Germline CDR1 reads SGHAT; CDR2 reads FQNNGV. Deletions cut 2 bases from V and 8 bases from J, with 4 bases between. DNA for the CDR3: TGTGCCAGCAGCTTATCCCATGAGCAGTTCTTC. It yields the protein CASSLSHEQFF.

V is TRBV5-8 and J is TRBJ2-5, with 11 bases matching TRBD2. Germline-derived CDR1 and CDR2 are SGHTS and YDEGEE. V gave up 0 bases and J gave up 2 bases; unmatched junction bases: 3. The CDR3 sequence is 16 residues long. CDR3 loop: CASSLGGLADQETQYF. The CDR3 DNA reads TGTGCCAGCAGCTTGGGGGGACTAGCGGATCAAGAGACCCAGTACTTC. Variable domain in full (rest from reference TRBV5-8 and TRBJ2-5): EAGVTQSPTHLIKTRGQQATLRCSPISGHTSVYWYQQALGLGLQFLLWYDEGEERNRGNFPPRFSGRQFPNYSSELNVNALELEDSALYLCASSLGGLADQETQYFGPGTRLLVL.

The rearrangement links TRBV9 to TRBJ2-5, with 7 bases that match TRBD2. Germline lookup yields CDR1 SGDLS and CDR2 YYNGEE. Unmatched junction bases numbered 8, after V lost 4 bases and J lost 5 bases. This CDR3 is built from 14 residues. In DNA, the CDR3 is TGTGCCAGCAGCTTTGGGGAGGGAAAGGAGACCCAGTACTTC. Amino acid sequence: CASSFGEGKETQYF.

There are a few counts of this clone. The chain is built from TRBV6-1 and TRBJ2-1, with D tentatively TRBD2 (5 bases). Germline V lookup: CDR1 MNHNS, CDR2 SASEGT. The CDR3 is made up of 15 amino acids. Trimming removed 6 bases from V and 0 bases from J, with 12 bases in between. The CDR3 region is CASRVRRVSYNEQFF. CDR3 coding DNA: TGTGCCAGCAGGGTCCGGCGGGTCTCCTACAATGAGCAGTTCTTC.

This clone came up once. The CDR3 loop is CASRQSGTSFNEQFF. CDR3 DNA: TGCGCCAGCCGACAATCCGGGACTAGCTTTAATGAGCAGTTCTTC. The chain couples TRBV5-1 to TRBJ2-1; the match to TRBD2 covers 9 bases. Germline CDR1 reads SGHRS; CDR2 reads YFSETQ. CDR3 length: 15 amino acids. After removal of 7 bases from V and 7 bases from J, the junction contained 12 bases not matched to a gene.

This sequence joins TRBV5-1 and TRBJ1-4; 7 positions agree with TRBD1. The CDR3 covers 15 residues. Germline values: CDR1 SGHRS, CDR2 YFSETQ. Unmatched junction bases numbered 5, after V lost 4 bases and J lost 2 bases. The CDR3 nucleotides read TGCGCCAGCAGCGCTGAGGGGGCGACTAATGAAAAACTGTTTTTT. Protein: CASSAEGATNEKLFF.

This chain connects TRBV28 to TRBJ2-3; a possible D gene is TRBD1 (6 bases). Germline V lookup: CDR1 MDHEN, CDR2 SYDVKM. Trimming shortened V by 2 bases and J by 3 bases, and 18 bases separated the two germline ends. The CDR3 loop spans 17 amino acids. For the CDR3, the DNA is TGTGCCAGCAGTTTACACCCTCCCAGGGGCCGTACAGATACGCAGTATTTT. This translates into CASSLHPPRGRTDTQYF. The full variable domain, rest sourced from reference TRBV28 and TRBJ2-3, is DVKVTQSSRYLVKRTGEKVFLECVQDMDHENMFWYRQDPGLGLRLIYFSYDVKMKEKGDIPEGYSVSREKKERFSLILESASTNQTSMYLCASSLHPPRGRTDTQYFGPGTRLTVL.

In this sample, this clone turned up many times. The chain is built from TRBV10-2 and TRBJ1-1; possibly TRBD1 for D (6 bases). V was pared by 5 bases and J by 2 bases, with 12 bases between. Germline CDR1 reads WSHSY; CDR2 reads SAAADI. This CDR3 contains 14 residues. The CDR3 spells CASSPGGGNTEAFF. The CDR3 bases are TGCGCCAGCAGTCCCGGGGGCGGAAACACTGAAGCTTTCTTT.

V usage is TRBV28 and J usage is TRBJ1-3; 9 nucleotides align to TRBD1. The length of the CDR3 is 15 residues. V trimming: 3 bases; J trimming: 2 bases; junction bases outside the gene matches: 2. CDR1 MDHEN and CDR2 SYDVKM come from the germline V gene. This chain's CDR3 is CASSFGQGTGNTIYF. Here the CDR3 DNA reads TGTGCCAGCAGTTTCGGACAGGGGACTGGAAACACCATATATTTT.

The V and J genes are TRBV4-2 and TRBJ2-1, with 8 bases lining up with TRBD2. The germline CDR1 and CDR2 sequences are LGHNA and YNFKEQ. This CDR3 has 17 amino acids. Germline trimming cut 0 bases from V and 9 bases from J; bases unmatched to any gene: 13. The CDR3 region has the DNA TGTGCCAGCAGCCAAGATAAAGAGGGACTAGGAGATCCTGAGCAGTTCTTC. It specifies CASSQDKEGLGDPEQFF.

The rearrangement uses TRBV10-3 and TRBJ2-1, with no clear D. This CDR3 contains 13 residues. The ends were cut back, 6 bases at V and 7 bases at J, with 13 bases in the middle. Germline CDR1 ENHRY, CDR2 SYGVKD. In DNA, the CDR3 is TGTGCCATCAGCGGCTTTGGAAGTAATGAGCAGTTCTTC. Translation gives CAISGFGSNEQFF.

This chain uses TRBV6-6 with TRBJ2-3; the match to TRBD2 covers 8 bases. This CDR3 spans 15 amino acids. The V gene's germline CDR1 is MNHNY and CDR2 SVGAGI (reference sequence). V was clipped by 4 bases and J by 4 bases; unmatched bases: 7. The CDR3 DNA is TGTGCCAGCAGTTCGAATAGCGGGATAGCAGATACGCAGTATTTT. It is translated as CASSSNSGIADTQYF.

The chain carries TRBV5-1 and TRBJ2-1; TRBD2 agrees at 10 bases. The germline CDR1 and CDR2 sequences are SGHRS and YFSETQ. This CDR3 is 16 amino acids long. V was pared by 4 bases and J by 5 bases, with 9 bases of the junction left unmatched. The CDR3 bases are TGCGCCAGCAGCCCGGAGCGGGAGGGCCCAGACAATGAGCAGTTCTTC. It yields the protein CASSPEREGPDNEQFF. Full variable domain (rest looked up from reference TRBV5-1 and TRBJ2-1): KAGVTQTPRYLIKTRGQQVTLSCSPISGHRSVSWYQQTPGQGLQFLFEYFSETQRNKGNFPGRFSGRQFSNSRSEMNVSTLELGDSALYLCASSPEREGPDNEQFFGPGTRLTVL.

The chain combines TRBV11-1 with TRBJ2-7, with D perhaps given as TRBD1 or TRBD2 (6 bases each). The CDR3 spans 16 residues. From germline, CDR1 is SGHAT and CDR2 FQDESV (reference sequence). With 0 bases removed from V and 3 bases from J, the gap between germline ends came to 15 bases. The CDR3 protein is CASSLAFPGEVYEQYF. The CDR3 DNA sequence: TGTGCCAGCAGCTTAGCGTTCCCAGGGGAGGTCTACGAGCAGTACTTC.

The sample holds one count of this clone. The genes are TRBV4-2 and TRBJ2-1; TRBD2 aligns across 13 bases. The V gene end was trimmed by 6 bases and the J gene end by 7 bases; junction bases not matched to a gene: 3. Germline V gene lookup returns CDR1 LGHNA and CDR2 YNFKEQ. This CDR3 is built from 14 residues. The CDR3 loop is CASRPTSGRNEQFF. The CDR3 nucleotides are TGTGCCAGCAGACCGACTAGCGGGAGGAATGAGCAGTTCTTC.

This chain links TRBV30 with TRBJ2-1; the D gene is possibly TRBD2 (6 bases). Germline V gene sequence: CDR1 GTSNPN, CDR2 SVGIG (reference sequence). Trimming removed 7 bases at V and 2 bases at J, with 6 bases between. This CDR3 comprises 11 residues. DNA for the CDR3: TGTGCCTTAGCGGCCTACAATGAGCAGTTCTTC. Amino acid sequence: CALAAYNEQFF.

This clone appeared a few times. The chain carries TRBV10-3 and TRBJ1-3, with 9 bases identical to TRBD1. Germline V lookup: CDR1 ENHRY, CDR2 SYGVKD. The CDR3 is 17 residues long. Trimming cost V 2 bases and J 3 bases; bases outside gene matches: 8. CDR3 sequence: CAISEGIQGARGNTIYF. The CDR3 bases are TGTGCCATCAGTGAGGGAATACAGGGGGCGCGTGGAAACACCATATATTTT.

The genes are TRBV7-8 and TRBJ1-1, with TRBD1 identical over 8 bases. V trimming: 5 bases; J trimming: 5 bases; junction bases outside the gene matches: 10. CDR3 length equals 15 residues. Per germline, CDR1 SGHVS and CDR2 FQNEAQ. The chain's CDR3 is CASSREDRVRTEAFF. CDR3 DNA: TGTGCCAGCAGCCGTGAGGACAGGGTGAGGACTGAAGCTTTCTTT.